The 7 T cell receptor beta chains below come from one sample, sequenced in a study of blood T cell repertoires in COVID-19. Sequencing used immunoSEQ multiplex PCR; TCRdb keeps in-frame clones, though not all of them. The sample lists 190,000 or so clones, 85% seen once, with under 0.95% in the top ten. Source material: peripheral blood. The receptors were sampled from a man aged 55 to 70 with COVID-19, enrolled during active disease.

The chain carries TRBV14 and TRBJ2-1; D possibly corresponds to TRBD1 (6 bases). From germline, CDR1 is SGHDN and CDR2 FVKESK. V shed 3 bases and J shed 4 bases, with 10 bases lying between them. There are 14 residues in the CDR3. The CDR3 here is CASSHGTNYNEQFF. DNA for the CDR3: TGTGCCAGCAGCCACGGGACAAATTACAATGAGCAGTTCTTC.

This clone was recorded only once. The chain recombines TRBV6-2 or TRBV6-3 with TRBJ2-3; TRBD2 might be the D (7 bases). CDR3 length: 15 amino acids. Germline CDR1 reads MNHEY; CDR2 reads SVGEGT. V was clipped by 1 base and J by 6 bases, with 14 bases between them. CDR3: CASSYLGGLGDTQYF. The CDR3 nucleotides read TGTGCCAGCAGTTACTTGGGGGGGCTCGGCGATACGCAGTATTTT.

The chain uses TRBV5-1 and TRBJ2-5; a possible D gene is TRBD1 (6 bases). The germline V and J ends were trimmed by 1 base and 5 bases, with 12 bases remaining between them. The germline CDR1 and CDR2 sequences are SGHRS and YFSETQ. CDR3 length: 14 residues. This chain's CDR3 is CASSLWAGDETQYF. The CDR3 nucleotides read TGCGCCAGCAGCTTGTGGGCAGGGGACGAGACCCAGTACTTC. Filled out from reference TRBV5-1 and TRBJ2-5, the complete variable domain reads KAGVTQTPRYLIKTRGQQVTLSCSPISGHRSVSWYQQTPGQGLQFLFEYFSETQRNKGNFPGRFSGRQFSNSRSEMNVSTLELGDSALYLCASSLWAGDETQYFGPGTRLLVL.

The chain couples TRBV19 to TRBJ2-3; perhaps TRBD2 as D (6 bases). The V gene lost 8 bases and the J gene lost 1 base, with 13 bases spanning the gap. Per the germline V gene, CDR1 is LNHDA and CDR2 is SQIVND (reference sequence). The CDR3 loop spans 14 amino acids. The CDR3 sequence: CASSAGIGTDTQYF. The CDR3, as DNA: TGTGCCAGTTCCGCGGGAATTGGCACAGATACGCAGTATTTT.

The CDR3 bases are TGCAGCGATCCCGTGTCGAAGGGGAAGATGACCTACAATGAGCAGTTCTTC. Protein sequence: CSDPVSKGKMTYNEQFF. The genes are TRBV29-1 and TRBJ2-1; a weak D match, TRBD1 (5 bases). Germline V gene sequence: CDR1 SQVTM, CDR2 ANQGSEA. There are 17 residues in the CDR3. Trimming took 7 bases from V and 2 from J, leaving 24 bases between them.

This chain's CDR3 is CASRLTGSNQPQHF. CDR3 DNA sequence: TGTGCCAGCAGATTGACAGGGAGCAATCAGCCCCAGCATTTT. This chain joins TRBV28 and TRBJ1-5; the match to TRBD1 covers 7 bases. Germline-derived CDR1 and CDR2 are MDHEN and SYDVKM. This CDR3 spans 14 amino acids. V lost 6 bases and J lost 1; bases outside the gene matches: 3. The entire variable domain, with the rest obtained from reference TRBV28 and TRBJ1-5, is as follows: DVKVTQSSRYLVKRTGEKVFLECVQDMDHENMFWYRQDPGLGLRLIYFSYDVKMKEKGDIPEGYSVSREKKERFSLILESASTNQTSMYLCASRLTGSNQPQHFGDGTRLSIL.

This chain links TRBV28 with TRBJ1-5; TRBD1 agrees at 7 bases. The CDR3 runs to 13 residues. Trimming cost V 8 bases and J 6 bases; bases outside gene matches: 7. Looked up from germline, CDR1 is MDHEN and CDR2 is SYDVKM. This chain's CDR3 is CASRQGSVQPQHF. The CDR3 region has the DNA TGTGCCAGCCGACAGGGTTCAGTTCAGCCCCAGCATTTT.